This TCR beta chain was captured by sequencing in a study of technical replicates of blood from a handful of donors. The data were produced by immunoSEQ multiplex PCR, yet TCRdb's version contains in-frame clones alone and is incomplete. The sample yields roughly 72,000 clones, approximately 94% seen once. This clonotype originated in a human donor in good health. The sequenced sample consisted of T cells isolated from PBMCs.

CDR3 DNA sequence: TGTGCCAGCAGCTTATCGCCCGGGGTAGACACAGATACGCAGTATTTT. Translation gives CASSLSPGVDTDTQYF. V and J are TRBV7-6 and TRBJ2-3, with D possibly matching TRBD2 (5 bases). Germline V gene lookup returns CDR1 SGHVS and CDR2 FNYEAQ. The CDR3 runs 16 residues. The V end lost 2 bases, the J end lost 2 bases, and 14 bases lay between the germline ends.